This is a list of T cell receptor beta chains from one sample in a study of HIV-infected patients and healthy controls. TCRdb reprocessed the 5' RACE reads with MiXCR, giving one entry per CDR3 protein. The sample lists under 20,000 distinct CDR3 sequences, under 10% occurring once. The specimen sequenced was blood. The receptors come from an adult in good health. The CDR3 runs from the conserved cysteine through the conserved F or W.

cdr3_aa,cdr3_length,v_call,j_call
CASSWDSGRRQYF,13,TRBV5-4,TRBJ2-3
CASRNAREPDTQYF,14,TRBV6-2/TRBV6-3,TRBJ2-3
CASSAGTSGTDTQYF,15,TRBV6-4,TRBJ2-3
CASSLSPSTDTQYF,14,TRBV5-1,TRBJ2-3
CASSLGGRGFTEAFF,15,TRBV27,TRBJ1-1
CATSDPRNEQFF,12,TRBV24-1,TRBJ2-1
CASSESTGGQETQYF,15,TRBV2,TRBJ2-5
CSVAGDYSNQPQHF,14,TRBV29-1,TRBJ1-5
CSAADSGTGVTDTQYF,16,TRBV20-1,TRBJ2-3
CASSQDYAGTWNEQYF,16,TRBV4-1,TRBJ2-7
CATMGQAGTEAFF,13,TRBV10-3,TRBJ1-1
CASSPTGELRNSPLHF,16,TRBV3-1,TRBJ1-6
CSARLGQGEVDTQYF,15,TRBV20-1,TRBJ2-3
CASSLSRRSGYEQYF,15,TRBV13,TRBJ2-7
CSARQEDSPLHF,12,TRBV20-1,TRBJ1-6
CASSPLAGGIEQFF,14,TRBV4-1,TRBJ2-1
CASSVPGPLKSVLTF,15,TRBV19,TRBJ2-6
CSAGTGRANYGYTF,14,TRBV29-1,TRBJ1-2
CASSPGMNTEAFF,13,TRBV18,TRBJ1-1
CASRAGGPYEQYF,13,TRBV18,TRBJ2-7
CASKAGSSYNEQFF,14,TRBV6-5,TRBJ2-1
CASSPGSTNEKLFF,14,TRBV19,TRBJ1-4
CASSHPGDRGRFNEQFF,17,TRBV6-5,TRBJ2-1
CASSFRPGLAAHVQFF,16,TRBV11-2,TRBJ2-1
CSVEGADTQYF,11,TRBV29-1,TRBJ2-3
CASRATASRTYGYTF,15,TRBV2,TRBJ1-2
CASSQANTGELFF,13,TRBV3-1,TRBJ2-2
CASRDSGSRSYNEQFF,16,TRBV7-9,TRBJ2-1
CSASGLAGGPSETQYF,16,TRBV20-1,TRBJ2-5
CASAGVNSNEQFF,13,TRBV5-1,TRBJ2-1
CSATRLAGGAGELFF,15,TRBV20-1,TRBJ2-2
CASSYPLGTSGSYEQFF,17,TRBV6-2/TRBV6-3,TRBJ2-1
CSARGENEAFF,11,TRBV20-1,TRBJ1-1
CASSGMNTEAFF,12,TRBV18,TRBJ1-1
CASSPDTDTQYF,12,TRBV12-3/TRBV12-4,TRBJ2-3
CASSSLAGGSDTQYF,15,TRBV6-4,TRBJ2-3
CSARDGWGRMNEKLFF,16,TRBV20-1,TRBJ1-4
CASSPPGLATNEQFF,15,TRBV18,TRBJ2-1
CASRVGASSQPQHF,14,TRBV6-2/TRBV6-3,TRBJ1-5
CSASAPGSAEAFF,13,TRBV20-1,TRBJ1-1
CASSYGGRNEQFF,13,TRBV6-2/TRBV6-3,TRBJ2-1
CSATPNDRVAGYTF,14,TRBV20-1,TRBJ1-2
CASSFADEQFF,11,TRBV12-3/TRBV12-4,TRBJ2-1
CSAGPSNQPQHF,12,TRBV20-1,TRBJ1-5
CASRLGQGIYGYTF,14,TRBV12-3/TRBV12-4,TRBJ1-2
CASSFPRHSNPQHF,14,TRBV27,TRBJ1-5
CASSNRVDNQPQHF,14,TRBV6-5,TRBJ1-5
CASSPTGLLLGYTF,14,TRBV6-5,TRBJ1-2
CASSLGRSQPQHF,13,TRBV28,TRBJ1-5
CATRGGTDTQYF,12,TRBV6-6,TRBJ2-3
CASMRSDTQYF,11,TRBV12-3/TRBV12-4,TRBJ2-3
CASRRLNSADTQYF,14,TRBV6-2/TRBV6-3,TRBJ2-3
CASSAQAGGGDTQYF,15,TRBV6-4,TRBJ2-3
CASSSFNRGSADTQYF,16,TRBV4-1,TRBJ2-3